The clone carrying this T cell receptor beta chain has ten or more counts. The sample originates from a study of Graves' ophthalmopathy and Graves' hyperthyroidism. Amplification of the TCR beta CDR3 regions used RNA transcripts (as template). The first-round RT-PCR employed HTBI primers together with the Qiagen OneStep RT-PCR kit. A multiplex PCR was then performed as the second round. Each CDR3 protein gets one entry after TCRdb re-called the multiplex PCR reads with MiXCR. The table has hundreds of thousands of distinct CDR3 sequences, over 20% seen once; the top ten hold around 7%. The CDR3 is made up of 14 amino acids. The germline gives CDR1 LNHDA, CDR2 SQIVND (reference sequence). Losses at the gene ends were 8 bases for V and 3 bases for J; bases not matched to a gene: 4.

Sequencing used peripheral blood. This receptor was identified in a woman younger than 35 with stable Graves' hyperthyroidism. Some clones in this sample may be carry-over from other donors' samples. The gene calls are TRBV19 and TRBJ1-5; 10 bases map to TRBD1. CDR3 nucleotide sequence: TGTGCCAGTTGGGACAGGGGATACAATCAGCCCCAGCATTTT. It codes for CASWDRGYNQPQHF.